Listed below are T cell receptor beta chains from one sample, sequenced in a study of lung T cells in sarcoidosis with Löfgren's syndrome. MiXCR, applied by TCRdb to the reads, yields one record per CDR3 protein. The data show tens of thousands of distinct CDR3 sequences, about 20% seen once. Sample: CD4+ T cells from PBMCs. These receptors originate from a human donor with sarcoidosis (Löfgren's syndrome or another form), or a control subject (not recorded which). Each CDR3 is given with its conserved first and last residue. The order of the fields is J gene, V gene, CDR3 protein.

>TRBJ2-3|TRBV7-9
CASSFPGQGLTDTQYF
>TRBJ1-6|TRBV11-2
CASSLDARANSPLHF
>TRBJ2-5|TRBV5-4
CASSFPAGEQTQYF
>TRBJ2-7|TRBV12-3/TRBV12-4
CASGGTSGLSYEQYF
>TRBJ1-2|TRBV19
CASSPRGQGSYGYTF
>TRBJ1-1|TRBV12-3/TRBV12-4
CASLYGGAISTEAFF
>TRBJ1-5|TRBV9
CASSAQGGNQPQHF
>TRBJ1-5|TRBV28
CAGSLSGTRVRQPQHF
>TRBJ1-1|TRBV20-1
CSARDSIRGAFF
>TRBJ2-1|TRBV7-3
CASSLRGQGGNEQFF
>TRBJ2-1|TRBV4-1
CASSQDKGQGQFF
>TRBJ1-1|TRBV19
CASSKAWTEAFF
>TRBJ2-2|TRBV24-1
CATSGWTGGGGELFF